Below are 3 T cell receptor beta chains sequenced from a single sample in a study of T cells in Graves' hyperthyroidism and ophthalmopathy (dated by TCRdb to between 2018 and 2021). The method behind the library was multiplex PCR. The instrument given in TCRdb is Illumina HiSeq 2000. The TCR beta CDR3 regions were amplified from RNA transcripts. The first round of RT-PCR for the TCR CDR3 was performed with the HTBI primer set and the Qiagen OneStep RT-PCR kit. Clones were called with MiXCR by TCRdb after fastp trimmed the public reads at Q25, and only in-frame beta chains were retained. Entries that share a CDR3 protein sequence are merged under the most common genes and DNA. This sample lists about 590,000 distinct CDR3 sequences; 12% to 15% were detected once. The ten largest clones capture 7% to 9% of the sample. Sequencing was done on a sample of blood. The receptor source for this set is a woman aged 18-29 years with Graves' ophthalmopathy.

This clonotype was detected ten times or more. V is TRBV20-1 and J is TRBJ2-5, with D maybe TRBD1 (5 bases). The CDR3 is 15 residues long. The germline gives CDR1 DFQATT, CDR2 SNEGSKA (reference sequence). V was pared by 4 bases and J by 2 bases, with 17 bases between. The CDR3 reads CSATQGRWYQETQYF. DNA of the CDR3: TGCAGTGCTACCCAGGGTCGGTGGTATCAAGAGACCCAGTACTTC.

The sample holds many counts of this clonotype. The V gene is TRBV11-2, the J gene TRBJ2-3; 13 bases line up with TRBD2. Germline-derived CDR1 and CDR2 are SGHAT and FQNNGV. The CDR3 consists of 18 residues. Trimming at V came to 4 bases and at J to 5 bases, leaving 12 bases not matched to a gene. The CDR3 loop is CASSSGTSGVGRRDTQYF. DNA for the CDR3: TGTGCCAGCAGCTCCGGGACTAGCGGGGTCGGCCGGCGAGATACGCAGTATTTT. The complete variable domain, with remaining parts taken from reference TRBV11-2 and TRBJ2-3, reads EAGVAQSPRYKIIEKRQSVAFWCNPISGHATLYWYQQILGQGPKLLIQFQNNGVVDDSQLPKDRFSAERLKGVDSTLKIQPAKLEDSAVYLCASSSGTSGVGRRDTQYFGPGTRLTVL.

This clonotype came up a few times. This chain connects TRBV4-1 to TRBJ2-7, with TRBD2 matching 8 bases. Germline CDR1 MGHRA, CDR2 YSYEKL. The CDR3 sequence is 17 residues long. Unmatched junction bases numbered 11, after V lost 4 bases and J lost 0 bases. This CDR3 reads CASSPLLAALSSYEQYF. The CDR3 nucleotides are TGCGCCAGCAGCCCCTTACTAGCGGCATTAAGCTCCTACGAGCAGTACTTC.